This T cell receptor beta chain was found in a study of T cells in Graves' hyperthyroidism and ophthalmopathy. This clonotype was counted ten times or more. Its antigen is still unknown. Under 3 months was the duration of disease in ophthalmopathy patients, who also had a Clinical Activity Score of at least 3 and a NOSPECS grade of at least 4. Amplification of TCR beta CDR3 regions was performed using RNA transcripts as template. Initially, a first-round RT-PCR of the TCR CDR3 employed the HTBI primer set. MiXCR, applied by TCRdb to the multiplex PCR reads, yields one record per CDR3 protein. The sample lists around 270,000 distinct CDR3 sequences; roughly a fifth were seen once. Regarding the study as a whole: Onset of ophthalmopathy came a median approximately 6.5 months after the model predicted it. Most thyroid clonotypes with frequency above 0.001 were detected in blood.

The length of the CDR3 is 17 residues. The germline V gene encodes CDR1 DFQATT and CDR2 SNEGSKA (reference sequence). The V and J ends lost 1 base and 5 bases, in that order; junction bases with no gene match: 12. The sample comprised blood. The chain uses TRBV20-1 and TRBJ2-3; 10 bases match TRBD1. This clonotype was sampled from a man aged 45-65 years with Graves' ophthalmopathy. CDR3 nucleotides: TGCAGTGCTAGAGTAGCCCAGGGGACAGGGGCTGTAGATACGCAGTATTTT. This encodes CSARVAQGTGAVDTQYF.